These T cell receptor beta chains were read from a single sample in a study of blood T cell repertoires in COVID-19. Repertoires were generated with immunoSEQ multiplex PCR, while TCRdb's copy carries only in-frame clones and drops some. The sample contains about 150,000 clones, 80% to 90% of which appear only once. The sequencing sample was made of peripheral blood. These receptors were taken from a woman aged 55-75 years with active COVID-19. CDR3s include the opening cysteine and the closing phenylalanine or tryptophan. D genes are given only for firm matches. Not all rows give a size; the values are once, few, many and, for expanded clones, a class.

>TRBD1|TRBV5-8|NA|TRBJ2-7
CASTRQGWSSYEQYF
TGTGCCAGCACCCGACAGGGATGGAGCTCCTACGAGCAGTACTTC
>NA|TRBV20-1|NA|TRBJ1-5
CSASGSGSIRNQPQHF
TGCAGTGCTAGTGGCAGTGGGAGCATCCGGAATCAGCCCCAGCATTTT
>TRBD2|TRBV6-5|NA|TRBJ2-1
CASRTSGNHNEQFF
TGTGCCAGCAGGACTAGCGGTAATCACAATGAGCAGTTCTTC
>TRBD2|TRBV5-4|NA|TRBJ2-3
CASSLIAGTVTDTQYF
TGTGCCAGCAGCTTAATAGCGGGAACGGTAACAGATACGCAGTATTTT
>TRBD1|TRBV7-2|few|TRBJ1-6
CASSLNGQGNSPLHF
TGTGCCAGCAGCTTAAACGGACAGGGTAATTCACCCCTCCACTTT
>NA|TRBV6-5|NA|TRBJ1-1
CASSYDSWATEAFF
TGTGCCAGCAGTTACGACAGTTGGGCCACTGAAGCTTTCTTT
>NA|TRBV2|NA|TRBJ2-3
CASSEFEDTQYF
TGTGCCAGCAGTGAATTCGAGGATACGCAGTATTTT
>NA|TRBV6-6|NA|TRBJ1-6
CASSWDINSPLHF
TGTGCCAGCAGTTGGGACATTAATTCACCCCTCCACTTT
>NA|TRBV5-8|NA|TRBJ2-2
CASKARRVPGELFF
TGTGCCAGCAAGGCCAGGCGTGTGCCCGGGGAGCTGTTTTTT
>NA|TRBV5-1|NA|TRBJ2-3
CASSLVRGSSTDTQYF
TGCGCCAGCAGCTTGGTTAGGGGTTCTAGCACAGATACGCAGTATTTT
>TRBD2|TRBV4-1|NA|TRBJ2-7
CASSQADWGRGEQYF
TGCGCCAGCAGCCAAGCCGACTGGGGGAGGGGCGAGCAGTACTTC
>TRBD2|TRBV6-1|NA|TRBJ2-7
CASSEGVVAGGEQYF
TGTGCCAGCAGTGAAGGGGTGGTAGCGGGAGGCGAGCAGTACTTC
>NA|TRBV18|NA|TRBJ1-1
CASSPPKVLSHTEAFF
TGTGCCAGCTCACCCCCAAAAGTACTCTCGCACACTGAAGCTTTCTTT
>TRBD2|TRBV30|NA|TRBJ2-7
CAWNLAGTVEQYF
TGTGCCTGGAACCTAGCGGGGACGGTTGAGCAGTACTTC
>NA|TRBV9|NA|TRBJ2-1
CASSVGLSINEQFF
TGTGCCAGCAGCGTTGGACTTTCCATCAATGAGCAGTTCTTC
>TRBD2|TRBV9|NA|TRBJ2-2
CASSVASGRETGELFF
TGTGCCAGCAGCGTAGCCAGCGGGAGAGAGACCGGGGAGCTGTTTTTT
>NA|TRBV12-3/TRBV12-4|NA|TRBJ2-1
CASTLSQGSLVF
TGTGCCAGCACCCTTTCCCAGGGTTCTCTGGTCTTC
>NA|TRBV7-9|NA|TRBJ1-5
CASSSDQDSGGPYQPQHF
TGTGCCAGCAGCTCGGATCAGGACAGTGGGGGCCCTTATCAGCCCCAGCATTTT
>NA|TRBV29-1|NA|TRBJ1-2
CSVDPGGGYGYTF
TGCAGCGTTGATCCGGGGGGCGGCTATGGCTACACCTTC
>NA|TRBV30|NA|TRBJ1-2
CAWSITGNRPTF
TGTGCCTGGAGTATAACAGGGAACCGCCCTACCTTC
>TRBD2|TRBV19|NA|TRBJ2-1
CASSASTSGRAHEQFF
TGTGCCAGTAGTGCGAGTACTAGCGGGAGGGCCCATGAGCAGTTCTTC
>TRBD2|TRBV7-9|NA|TRBJ2-7
CASSLTGGSYEQYF
TGTGCCAGCAGCTTGACCGGGGGGTCCTACGAGCAGTACTTC
>TRBD1|TRBV27|NA|TRBJ1-3
CASRKTGGSTIYF
TGTGCCAGCAGAAAGACAGGGGGGAGCACCATATATTTT
>TRBD1|TRBV28|few|TRBJ1-1
CASSSSGQGRGAFF
TGTGCCAGCAGTTCTTCCGGACAGGGAAGAGGAGCTTTCTTT
>NA|TRBV28|NA|TRBJ1-2
CASSLGRNYGYTF
TGTGCCAGCAGTTTGGGGCGGAACTATGGCTACACCTTC
>NA|TRBV5-5|NA|TRBJ2-1
CASSLMGPQGEQFF
TGTGCCAGCAGCTTGATGGGTCCTCAGGGTGAGCAGTTCTTC
>TRBD1|TRBV27|NA|TRBJ2-7
CASSLKRGPYEQYF
TGTGCCAGCAGTTTGAAGAGGGGGCCCTACGAGCAGTACTTC
>TRBD2|TRBV5-1|NA|TRBJ2-1
CASSLVLAGRTSGDQVGYYNEQFF
TGCGCCAGCAGCCTGGTGTTGGCAGGGAGGACTAGCGGGGATCAAGTGGGATACTACAATGAGCAGTTCTTC
>TRBD2|TRBV7-3|NA|TRBJ2-1
CASSHGTSGGYNEQFF
TGTGCCAGCAGCCACGGGACTAGCGGGGGCTACAATGAGCAGTTCTTC
>TRBD2|TRBV7-9|NA|TRBJ2-1
CASSQTPGLADEQFF
TGTGCCAGCAGCCAAACGCCGGGACTAGCGGATGAGCAGTTCTTC
>TRBD1|TRBV10-3|NA|TRBJ1-2
CAISGQGEVGYTF
TGTGCCATCAGTGGACAGGGGGAAGTTGGCTACACCTTC
>NA|TRBV28|once|TRBJ1-4
CASSSFNEKLFF
TGTGCCAGCAGTTCATTTAATGAAAAACTGTTTTTT
>NA|TRBV4-2|NA|TRBJ2-5
CASSLEAQETQYF
TGTGCCAGCAGCCTGGAGGCCCAAGAGACCCAGTACTTC
>NA|TRBV7-2|once|TRBJ2-1
CASGEGGRRDNEQFF
TGTGCCAGCGGCGAGGGTGGCAGGAGGGACAATGAGCAGTTCTTC
>TRBD1|TRBV9|NA|TRBJ2-7
CASSLGTGAWEQYF
TGTGCCAGCAGCCTAGGGACAGGGGCTTGGGAGCAGTACTTC
>TRBD1|TRBV9|few|TRBJ1-2
CASSDPGGYYGYTF
TGTGCCAGCAGCGACCCAGGGGGCTACTATGGCTACACCTTC
>TRBD2|TRBV9|NA|TRBJ2-3
CASSVAGTSGADTQYF
TGTGCCAGCAGCGTAGCGGGGACTAGCGGTGCAGATACGCAGTATTTT